This T cell receptor (beta chain) originates from a study of cytomegalovirus exposure and HLA in healthy donors. The CDR3 spans 14 residues. Germline lookup yields CDR1 MNHNS and CDR2 SASEGT. V trimming: 6 bases; J trimming: 3 bases; junction bases outside the gene matches: 8. Regarding this clone: As yet, its antigen is unknown.

The PCR employed 60 Vbeta primers together with 13 Jbeta primers. Only in-frame clones appear in the TCRdb table, and some are missing; sequencing was by immunoSEQ multiplex PCR. The sample yields 130,000 or so clones, 80% to 90% seen once. Study-wide findings and caveats: The authors confirmed in vitro that a few CMV-associated chains were specific for CMV antigens.

The TCR was taken from a woman younger than 30 in good health and CMV-seropositive. The sequenced sample was PBMCs. V and J are TRBV6-1 and TRBJ2-7; 7 bases agree with TRBD1. CDR3 residues: CASSAPGQYYEQYF. For the CDR3, the DNA is TGTGCCAGCAGCGCACCGGGACAGTACTACGAGCAGTACTTC.